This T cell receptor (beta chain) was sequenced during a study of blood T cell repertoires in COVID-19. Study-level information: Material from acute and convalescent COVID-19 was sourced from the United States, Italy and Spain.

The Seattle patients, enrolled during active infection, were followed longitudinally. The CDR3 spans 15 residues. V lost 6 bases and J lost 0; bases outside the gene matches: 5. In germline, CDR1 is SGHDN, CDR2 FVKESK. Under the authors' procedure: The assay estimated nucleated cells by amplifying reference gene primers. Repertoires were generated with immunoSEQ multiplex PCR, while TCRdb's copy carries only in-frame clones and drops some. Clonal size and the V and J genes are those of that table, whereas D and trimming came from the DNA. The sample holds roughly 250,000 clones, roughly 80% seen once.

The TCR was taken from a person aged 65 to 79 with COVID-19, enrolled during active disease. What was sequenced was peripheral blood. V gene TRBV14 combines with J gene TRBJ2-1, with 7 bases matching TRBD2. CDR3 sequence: CASSRSGISYNEQFF. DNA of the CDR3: TGTGCCAGCAGTCGGAGCGGGATCTCCTACAATGAGCAGTTCTTC. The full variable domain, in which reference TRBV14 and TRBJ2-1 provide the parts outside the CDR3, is EAGVTQFPSHSVIEKGQTVTLRCDPISGHDNLYWYRRVMGKEIKFLLHFVKESKQDESGMPNNRFLAERTGGTYSTLKVQPAELEDSGVYFCASSRSGISYNEQFFGPGTRLTVL.